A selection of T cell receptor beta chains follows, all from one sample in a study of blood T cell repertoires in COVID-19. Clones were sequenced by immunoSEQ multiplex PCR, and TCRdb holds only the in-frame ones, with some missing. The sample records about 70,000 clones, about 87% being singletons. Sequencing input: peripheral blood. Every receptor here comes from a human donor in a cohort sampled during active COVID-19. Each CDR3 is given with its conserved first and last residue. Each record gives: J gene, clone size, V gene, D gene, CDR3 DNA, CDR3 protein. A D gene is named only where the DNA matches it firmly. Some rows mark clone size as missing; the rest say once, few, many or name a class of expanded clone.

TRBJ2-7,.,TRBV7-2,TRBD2,TGTGCCAGCAGCTTAAATGGCGGGAGCCTCTACGAGCAGTACTTC,CASSLNGGSLYEQYF
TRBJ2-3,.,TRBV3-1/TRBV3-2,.,TGTGCCAGCAGCCAAGTTGATATGCTAGTGCCGCAGTATTTT,CASSQVDMLVPQYF
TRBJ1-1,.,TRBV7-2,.,TGTGCCAGCAGCATACGCGTCCCCTACACTGAAGCTTTCTTT,CASSIRVPYTEAFF
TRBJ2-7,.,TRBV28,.,TGTGCCAGCAGTCCAACAGACCGGTCCTACGAGCAGTACTTC,CASSPTDRSYEQYF
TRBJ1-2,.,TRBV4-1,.,TGCGCCAGCACCCAAGTCGGACAGCAGCTAAACTATGGCTACACCTTC,CASTQVGQQLNYGYTF
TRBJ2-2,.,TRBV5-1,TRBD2,TGCGCCAGCAGCTTAGGACGGACTAGCGGGGGCGGGGAGCTGTTTTTT,CASSLGRTSGGGELFF
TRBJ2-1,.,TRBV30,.,TGTGCCTGGAGCGGGATCGTGACAAACAATGAGCAGTTCTTC,CAWSGIVTNNEQFF
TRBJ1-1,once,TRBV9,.,TGTGCCAGCAGCGTAGAGAGGGTGAACACTGAAGCTTTCTTT,CASSVERVNTEAFF
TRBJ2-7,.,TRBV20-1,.,TGCAGTGCCCCCGTCTCCTACGAGCAGTACTTC,CSAPVSYEQYF
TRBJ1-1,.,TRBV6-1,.,TGTGCCAGCAGTGACAGGGGAACGGGCACTGAAGCTTTCTTT,CASSDRGTGTEAFF
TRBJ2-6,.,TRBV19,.,TGTGCCAGTAGTCAACAATTCTCTGGGGCCAACGTCCTGACTTTC,CASSQQFSGANVLTF
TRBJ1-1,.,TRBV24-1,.,TGTGCCACCAGTGATTTGACCCCGACAGGTGCCACTGAAGCTTTCTTT,CATSDLTPTGATEAFF
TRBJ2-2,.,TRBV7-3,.,TGTGCCAGCAGTAACTCTAGGGGGACCGGGGAGCTGTTTTTT,CASSNSRGTGELFF
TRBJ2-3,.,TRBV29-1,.,TGCAGCGTTACTCAGGGGAGGGAGCACACAACAGATACGCAGTATTTT,CSVTQGREHTTDTQYF
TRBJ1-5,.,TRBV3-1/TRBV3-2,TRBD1,TGTGCCAGCAGCCAAGAACCGGGACAGAATCAGCCCCAGCATTTT,CASSQEPGQNQPQHF
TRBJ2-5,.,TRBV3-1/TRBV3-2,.,TGTGCCAGCCGACAAAGGGGGGGTGGGACGGAGACCCAGTACTTC,CASRQRGGGTETQYF
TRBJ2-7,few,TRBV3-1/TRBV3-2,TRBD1,TGTGCCAGCAGAGGACAGGCTTCTGGGCAGTACTTC,CASRGQASGQYF
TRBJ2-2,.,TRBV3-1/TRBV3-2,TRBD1,TGTGCCAGCAGCGTGGGACAGGGTGGGACCGGGGAGCTGTTTTTT,CASSVGQGGTGELFF
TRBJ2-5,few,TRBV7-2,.,TGTGCCAGCAGCTTTGTCGGGCAAGAGACCCAGTACTTC,CASSFVGQETQYF
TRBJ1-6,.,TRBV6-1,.,TGTGCCAGCAGTGAAACCAACAGGGCCTATAATTCACCCCTCCACTTT,CASSETNRAYNSPLHF
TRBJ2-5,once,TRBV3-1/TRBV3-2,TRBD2,TGTGCCAGCAGCCGCGGGGGGGCCGGGGAGACCCAGTACTTC,CASSRGGAGETQYF
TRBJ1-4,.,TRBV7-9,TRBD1,TGTGCCAGCAGCTTAGACCTAGGGGGCCCGGAAAAACTGTTTTTT,CASSLDLGGPEKLFF
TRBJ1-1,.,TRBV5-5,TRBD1,TGTGCCAGCAGCTCCCGACAGGGGGCTACTGAAGCTTTCTTT,CASSSRQGATEAFF
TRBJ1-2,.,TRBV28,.,TGTGCCAGCAGTTTTGTCGGACTTTTGGGTTATGGCTACACCTTC,CASSFVGLLGYGYTF
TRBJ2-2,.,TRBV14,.,TGTGCCAGCAGCCAACGAGATGCGGGCGAAGGTTGGAACACCGGGGAGCTGTTTTTT,CASSQRDAGEGWNTGELFF
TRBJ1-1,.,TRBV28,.,TGTGCCGCGGGGAACGCGAACACTGAAGCTTTCTTT,CAAGNANTEAFF
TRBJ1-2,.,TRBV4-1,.,TGCGCCAGCAGCCAAGAAGCGTCGCTCGGGATGTATGGCTACACCTTC,CASSQEASLGMYGYTF
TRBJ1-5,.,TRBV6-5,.,TGTGCCAGCAGCACCCGCGAGTTTGATCAGCCCCAGCATTTT,CASSTREFDQPQHF
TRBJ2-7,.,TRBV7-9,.,TGTGCCAGCAGCTCGGGTACTCTGCAGTACTTC,CASSSGTLQYF
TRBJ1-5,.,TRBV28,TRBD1,TGTGCCAGCAGTTTTCGGCAGGGGGGCCTGCCCCAGCATTTT,CASSFRQGGLPQHF
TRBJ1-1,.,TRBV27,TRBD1,TGTGCCAGCAGTGACTCGACAGGGGGGAACACTGAAGCTTTCTTT,CASSDSTGGNTEAFF
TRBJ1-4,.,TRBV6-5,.,TGTGCCAGCAGGGGAGGAGATGAAAAACTGTTTTTT,CASRGGDEKLFF
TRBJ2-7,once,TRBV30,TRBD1,TGTGCCTGGAGCCCGGGACAGGGGGTCGAGCAGTACTTC,CAWSPGQGVEQYF
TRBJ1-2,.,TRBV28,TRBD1,TGTGCCAGCCGCGACAGGGGGCGCTTCTATGGCTACACCTTC,CASRDRGRFYGYTF
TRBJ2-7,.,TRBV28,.,TGTGCCAGCAGTTTAAGTGAGTACGAGCAGTACTTC,CASSLSEYEQYF
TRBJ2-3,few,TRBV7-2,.,TGTGCCAGCAGCTTAGCCCTCCTAGATACGCAGTATTTT,CASSLALLDTQYF
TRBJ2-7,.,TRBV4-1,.,TGCGCCAGCAGCCAGGCCCAGAACAACTACGAGCAGTACTTC,CASSQAQNNYEQYF
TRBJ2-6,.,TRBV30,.,TGTGCCTCCCGGGGGTCCGGGGCCAACGTCCTGACTTTC,CASRGSGANVLTF
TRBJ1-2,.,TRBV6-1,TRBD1,TGTGCCAGCAGTGAGACATATATCGGGACAGGGAATGGCTACACCTTC,CASSETYIGTGNGYTF
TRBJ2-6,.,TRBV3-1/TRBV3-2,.,TGTGCCAGCAGCCAAGTGGGCGGGGCCGGGGCCAACGTCCTGACTTTC,CASSQVGGAGANVLTF
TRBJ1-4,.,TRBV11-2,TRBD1,TGTGCCAGCAGCCGGGGACAGGGGATCGAAAAACTGTTTTTT,CASSRGQGIEKLFF